Presented here are 13 T cell receptor beta chains from one specimen sequenced in a study of T cell responses to AZD1222 COVID-19 vaccine. This table comes from immunoSEQ multiplex PCR, and its TCRdb copy is limited to in-frame clones, with some not included. The sample has 120,000 to 150,000 clones; around 88% are singletons. The sample in question was peripheral blood, obtained on day 0 of AZD1222 vaccination. These receptors all stem from an adult in good health.

The rearrangement links TRBV28 to TRBJ1-3, with D possibly TRBD1 on 5 matching bases. Germline V gene data show CDR1 as MDHEN and CDR2 as SYDVKM. V was trimmed by 9 bases and J by 0 bases, leaving 9 bases between them. The CDR3 consists of 13 residues. The CDR3, as DNA: TGTGCCAGTTTTGGGGGCTCTGGAAACACCATATATTTT. Its protein product is CASFGGSGNTIYF.

The chain couples TRBV2 to TRBJ2-1; D is ambiguous. Germline CDR1 reads SNHLY; CDR2 reads FYNNEI. The CDR3 extends over 12 amino acids. With 0 bases removed from V and 10 bases from J, the gap between germline ends came to 7 bases. The CDR3 reads CASSEASREQFF. The CDR3 DNA reads TGTGCCAGCAGTGAAGCCTCCCGGGAGCAGTTCTTC.

The chain is built from TRBV28 and TRBJ1-2; 8 positions agree with TRBD1. V lost 4 bases to trimming and J lost 3 bases; unmatched junction nucleotides: 4. This CDR3 region has 14 residues. Germline assignment: CDR1 MDHEN and CDR2 SYDVKM. CDR3 residues: CASSSRDRYYGYTF. The DNA of the CDR3 is TGTGCCAGCAGTTCCCGGGACAGGTACTATGGCTACACCTTC.

The gene calls are TRBV2 and TRBJ1-2, with 12 bases lining up with TRBD1. The germline CDR1 and CDR2 sequences are SNHLY and FYNNEI. The V gene end was trimmed by 7 bases and the J gene end by 4 bases; junction bases not matched to a gene: 10. The CDR3 has 16 amino acids. CDR3 nucleotide sequence: TGTGCCAGCACCGCCGGGACAGGGGGCATCTCCTATGGCTACACCTTC. Translated: CASTAGTGGISYGYTF.

V and J are TRBV6-5 and TRBJ1-3; 10 bases align to TRBD1. V lost 6 bases to trimming and J lost 4 bases; unmatched junction nucleotides: 6. Germline CDR1 and CDR2: MNHEY and SVGAGI. The CDR3 sequence is 15 residues long. The CDR3 reads CASSRDRGKGNTIYF. The DNA of the CDR3 is TGTGCCAGCAGCCGGGACAGGGGAAAGGGAAACACCATATATTTT.

CDR3 residues: CASSVGSWTGIVDEQFF. CDR3 DNA: TGTGCCAGCAGCGTAGGATCTTGGACAGGGATCGTAGATGAGCAGTTCTTC. J is TRBJ2-1 and V is TRBV9; 8 bases map to TRBD1. Germline assignment: CDR1 SGDLS and CDR2 YYNGEE. The V gene end was trimmed by 0 bases and the J gene end by 8 bases; junction bases not matched to a gene: 13. This CDR3 is 17 amino acids long.

This rearrangement joins TRBV5-6 to TRBJ1-5; 10 bases align to TRBD1. The ends lost 7 bases at V and 1 base at J; junction bases unmatched: 17. The CDR3 consists of 19 residues. Germline-derived CDR1 and CDR2 are SGHDT and YYEEEE. The CDR3 is CASAKYGTGASWSNQPQHF. The CDR3 region has the DNA TGTGCCAGCGCGAAGTACGGGACAGGGGCCTCCTGGAGCAATCAGCCCCAGCATTTT.

This clone has just one count. The rearrangement uses TRBV5-1 and TRBJ2-5; possible D gene TRBD2, 6 bases. Trimming pared 2 bases from V and 5 bases from J, leaving 19 bases between. The CDR3 length is 16 residues. Germline V lookup: CDR1 SGHRS, CDR2 YFSETQ. The CDR3 DNA reads as TGCGCCAGCAGCTTAGCCGGACAAGTTGGGGGGGAGACCCAGTACTTC. This codes for CASSLAGQVGGETQYF.

This chain joins TRBV9 and TRBJ1-6, with unresolved D. V was pared by 4 bases and J by 2 bases, with 7 bases between. The germline CDR1 and CDR2 sequences are SGDLS and YYNGEE. This CDR3 is built from 14 residues. CDR3 nucleotides: TGTGCCAGCAGCACTGGGACCTATAATTCACCCCTCCACTTT. This translates into CASSTGTYNSPLHF.

V usage is TRBV18 and J usage is TRBJ1-1; D gene unclear. This CDR3 comprises 13 residues. The germline V gene has CDR1 KGHSH and CDR2 LQKENI. Trimming pared 6 bases from V and 1 base from J, leaving 9 bases between. The CDR3 is CASSAGSNTEAFF. CDR3 DNA sequence: TGTGCCAGCTCCGCGGGGTCGAACACTGAAGCTTTCTTT. Full variable domain (rest looked up from reference TRBV18 and TRBJ1-1): NAGVMQNPRHLVRRRGQEARLRCSPMKGHSHVYWYRQLPEEGLKFMVYLQKENIIDESGMPKERFSAEFPKEGPSILRIQQVVRGDSAAYFCASSAGSNTEAFFGQGTRLTVV.

The chain carries TRBV9 and TRBJ1-1, with a tentative D call TRBD1 (6 bases). CDR3 length: 15 residues. V was trimmed by 0 bases and J by 4 bases, leaving 13 bases between them. In germline, CDR1 is SGDLS, CDR2 YYNGEE. The CDR3 reads CASSVVPGGITEAFF. CDR3 coding DNA: TGTGCCAGCAGCGTAGTTCCCGGGGGCATCACTGAAGCTTTCTTT.

The V and J genes are TRBV5-1 and TRBJ1-2; no reliable D call. V was shortened by 4 bases and J by 4 bases, with 20 bases between the two germline ends. The CDR3 extends over 16 amino acids. Germline V lookup: CDR1 SGHRS, CDR2 YFSETQ. CDR3: CASSQTAGQGGYGYTF. CDR3 bases: TGCGCCAGCAGCCAGACCGCAGGTCAAGGAGGCTATGGCTACACCTTC.

The chain combines TRBV10-2 with TRBJ1-5, with D possibly being TRBD1 (6 bases). Germline V lookup: CDR1 WSHSY, CDR2 SAAADI. The CDR3 is made up of 17 amino acids. With 2 bases removed from V and 0 bases from J, the gap between germline ends came to 14 bases. The CDR3 here is CASSENREVYSNQPQHF. The CDR3 bases are TGCGCCAGCAGTGAGAACAGGGAGGTATATAGCAATCAGCCCCAGCATTTT.